This TCR beta chain stems from a study of blood T cell repertoires in COVID-19. Overall study: The analysed material was cDNA or gDNA that came from T cells, B-cell-depleted T cells, or PBMCs.

Only a few counts were recorded for this clone. The CDR3 extends over 14 amino acids. The V gene lost 1 base and the J gene lost 3 bases, with 6 bases spanning the gap. The germline V gene encodes CDR1 MGHRA and CDR2 YSYEKL. Per the authors' pipeline: Quantification of nucleated cells was approximated via reference gene primer amplification. Assay: immunoSEQ multiplex PCR; the TCRdb copy retains only in-frame clones and omits some. V and J calls and clone size come straight from that table; D and trimming were deduced from the DNA. The data show about 210,000 clones, approximately 84% seen once. The specimen sequenced was peripheral blood. This rearrangement joins TRBV4-1 to TRBJ1-4, with unresolved D. The receptor comes from a woman in her fifties or sixties with active or convalescent COVID-19. The CDR3 loop reads CASSQVWPNEKLFF. For the CDR3, the DNA is TGCGCCAGCAGCCAAGTTTGGCCTAATGAAAAACTGTTTTTT.